This entry lists 10 T cell receptor beta chains sequenced from one sample in a study of blood T cells in healthy people across ages. Primed by a sample-barcoded 5' primer and a J-beta primer mix, a second PCR proceeded for 7 to 11 cycles. One entry per CDR3 protein results from TCRdb running MiXCR on the 5' RACE reads. Of about 800,000 distinct CDR3 sequences listed, 58% are singletons. The sequencing input was blood. The receptors originated from a man aged 30-40 years in good health.

The V call is TRBV7-6, the J call TRBJ2-1; 9 bases align to TRBD1. The germline gives CDR1 SGHVS, CDR2 FNYEAQ. The CDR3 loop spans 16 amino acids. V gave up 4 bases and J gave up 5 bases; unmatched junction bases: 9. CDR3: CASSSWDRAGNNEQFF. The CDR3 DNA reads as TGTGCCAGCAGCTCATGGGACAGGGCTGGAAACAATGAGCAGTTCTTC.

The V call is TRBV29-1, the J call TRBJ2-3; 7 bases map to TRBD1. The CDR3 length is 14 residues. The germline CDR1 and CDR2 sequences are SQVTM and ANQGSEA. The V segment lost 1 base and the J segment 3 bases; nucleotides outside the gene matches: 4. DNA for the CDR3: TGCAGCGTTGAAGGGACAGGCCATACAGATACGCAGTATTTT. It codes for CSVEGTGHTDTQYF.

This chain joins TRBV6-6 and TRBJ1-1; 12 nucleotides align to TRBD1. V dropped 7 bases and J dropped 0; count of bases not matched to a gene: 9. CDR1 is MNHNY and CDR2 is SVGAGI in the germline V gene (reference sequence). The CDR3 runs 17 residues. The CDR3 reads CASNAEGTGGMNTEAFF. The CDR3 DNA reads as TGTGCCAGCAATGCGGAAGGGACAGGGGGCATGAACACTGAAGCTTTCTTT.

J is TRBJ2-3 and V is TRBV20-1, with 9 bases identical to TRBD1. The V gene end was trimmed by 5 bases and the J gene end by 5 bases; junction bases not matched to a gene: 8. The V gene's germline CDR1 is DFQATT and CDR2 SNEGSKA (reference sequence). This CDR3 spans 14 amino acids. For the CDR3, the DNA is TGCAGTGCTTTAGGACAGGGGATTTTAGATACGCAGTATTTT. Translating gives CSALGQGILDTQYF.

The chain employs TRBV25-1 and TRBJ2-5; 7 bases line up with TRBD1. This CDR3 contains 14 residues. CDR1 and CDR2 (germline): MGHDK, SYGVNS. With V trimmed by 6 bases and J by 11 bases, 15 bases remained unmatched. DNA for the CDR3: TGTGCCAGCAGCGGGGACAGTGAACCCTACCAGCAGTACTTC. Translation gives CASSGDSEPYQQYF.

This chain uses TRBV6-5 with TRBJ2-5, with 10 nucleotides matching TRBD1. Trimming took 3 bases from V and 11 from J; bases not matched to a gene: 15. Germline loops: CDR1 MNHEY, CDR2 SVGAGI. This CDR3 spans 16 amino acids. CDR3 amino acids: CASSYQPGQGPWEQYF. The CDR3 DNA reads as TGTGCCAGCAGTTATCAACCGGGACAGGGGCCTTGGGAGCAGTACTTC.

The chain joins TRBV7-2 to TRBJ2-7; D uncertain. The J call may be wrong; the DNA end is better matched by TRBJ2-5. The CDR3 length is 14 residues. The germline gives CDR1 SGHTA, CDR2 FQGNSA. Here the CDR3 DNA reads TGTGCCAGCAGCCGTGGTCTGTCGGGCGAGACCCAGTACTTC. Protein: CASSRGLSGETQYF.

The CDR3 reads CASSLGPGGGYTF. The CDR3 DNA reads as TGTGCCAGCAGTTTAGGCCCGGGAGGCGGCTACACCTTC. The chain recombines TRBV27 with TRBJ1-2; no definite D call. The CDR3 loop spans 13 amino acids. The germline gives CDR1 MNHEY, CDR2 SMNVEV (reference sequence). V lost 2 bases to trimming and J lost 8 bases, with 12 bases between them.

The V and J genes are TRBV28 and TRBJ2-1; D uncertain. The V end lost 6 bases, the J end lost 0 bases, and 12 bases lay between the germline ends. CDR1 and CDR2 from the germline V gene are MDHEN and SYDVKM. This CDR3 region has 15 residues. CDR3 nucleotides: TGTGCCAGCAGCCTAGGGCCGGTCTCCTACAATGAGCAGTTCTTC. Protein: CASSLGPVSYNEQFF.

The CDR3 sequence is CASSLVDSEETQYF. CDR3 sequence (DNA): TGTGCCAGCAGCTTAGTGGACAGTGAAGAGACCCAGTACTTC. The chain combines TRBV7-6 with TRBJ2-7, with D possibly being TRBD1 (6 bases). The closer fit of TRBJ2-5 to the DNA end suggests the J call may be wrong. Per the germline V gene, CDR1 is SGHVS and CDR2 is FNYEAQ. The CDR3 loop spans 14 amino acids.